These 23 T cell receptor beta chains share one sample of origin, sequenced in a study of control samples from healthy donors and cancer patients. The repertoire was sequenced with immunoSEQ multiplex PCR; TCRdb's copy has only in-frame clones and lacks some. The data show 100,000 to 150,000 clones, around 90% seen once. Sequencing was carried out using blood. Receptors originate from a man between 18 and 35 years old in good health.

The chain is built from TRBV27 and TRBJ2-1; a weak D match, TRBD1 (6 bases). V shed 7 bases and J shed 4 bases, with 8 bases lying between them. The CDR3 is 12 amino acids. The germline gives CDR1 MNHEY, CDR2 SMNVEV (reference sequence). DNA of the CDR3: TGTGCCAGCACGGACAGATACAATGAGCAGTTCTTC. Protein sequence: CASTDRYNEQFF.

V gene TRBV7-2 combines with J gene TRBJ1-5; D remains ambiguous. The V gene lost 5 bases and the J gene lost 2 bases, with 10 bases spanning the gap. The CDR3 is 14 amino acids. Germline CDR1 is SGHTA and CDR2 is FQGNSA. Here the CDR3 reads CASSAGRGNQPQHF. CDR3 sequence (DNA): TGTGCCAGCAGCGCGGGTCGCGGCAATCAGCCCCAGCATTTT.

The V gene is TRBV29-1, the J gene TRBJ2-2, with D possibly TRBD2 on 7 matching bases. Between the trimmed V and J ends, which lost 0 bases and 7 bases, there was a span of 18 bases. This CDR3 has 16 amino acids. Germline-derived CDR1 and CDR2 are SQVTM and ANQGSEA. CDR3 nucleotide sequence: TGCAGCGTTGAAGACGGGGGGCACCCGGGGGACGGGGAGCTGTTTTTT. It yields the protein CSVEDGGHPGDGELFF.

This chain joins TRBV19 and TRBJ2-3; 11 bases agree with TRBD1. CDR1 and CDR2 from the germline V gene are LNHDA and SQIVND (reference sequence). This CDR3 has 18 residues. Trimming removed 0 bases from V and 4 bases from J; junction bases left unmatched: 9. CDR3 protein: CASSIDLWRTGGADTQYF. CDR3 coding DNA: TGTGCCAGTAGTATAGATCTATGGAGGACAGGGGGCGCAGATACGCAGTATTTT. The entire variable domain, with the rest obtained from reference TRBV19 and TRBJ2-3, is as follows: DGGITQSPKYLFRKEGQNVTLSCEQNLNHDAMYWYRQDPGQGLRLIYYSQIVNDFQKGDIAEGYSVSREKKESFPLTVTSAQKNPTAFYLCASSIDLWRTGGADTQYFGPGTRLTVL.

This clone is a singleton in its sample. This chain links TRBV19 with TRBJ2-2; 9 nucleotides line up with TRBD2. CDR3 length: 15 amino acids. The trim removed 8 bases at V and 4 bases at J, leaving 8 bases unmatched. CDR1 LNHDA and CDR2 SQIVND come from the germline V gene (reference sequence). CDR3 protein: CASQGGLAITGELFF. DNA for the CDR3: TGTGCCAGTCAAGGGGGACTAGCTATCACCGGGGAGCTGTTTTTT.

The chain joins TRBV6-2 or TRBV6-3 to TRBJ2-1, with 8 positions matching TRBD2. The V gene's germline CDR1 is MNHEY and CDR2 SVGEGT. The J segment lost 5 bases and the V segment lost 5 bases, leaving 14 bases of the junction unmatched. The CDR3 runs to 17 residues. CDR3 nucleotides: TGTGCCAGCAGTCCCGGGATTATAGCGGGATTCGACAATGAGCAGTTCTTC. Translated, it gives CASSPGIIAGFDNEQFF.

The chain employs TRBV11-2 and TRBJ2-5; weak D call: TRBD1 (6 bases). Germline V gene data show CDR1 as SGHAT and CDR2 as FQNNGV. The CDR3 has 16 amino acids. V was cut by 5 bases and J by 1 base, with 17 bases left in between. The CDR3 sequence: CASSTLGAGVQETQYF. DNA for the CDR3: TGTGCCAGCAGCACCCTGGGGGCTGGGGTCCAAGAGACCCAGTACTTC.

The rearrangement uses TRBV24-1 and TRBJ1-1, with D uncertain. CDR3 length: 13 amino acids. V was pared by 6 bases and J by 4 bases, with 11 bases between. Germline values: CDR1 KGHDR, CDR2 SFDVKD. Here the CDR3 DNA reads TGTGCCACCAGTATGGGAGGGATCACTGAAGCTTTCTTT. Protein: CATSMGGITEAFF.

In its sample, this clone was seen once. The chain couples TRBV7-3 to TRBJ2-3; D is uncertain. With 3 bases removed from V and 0 bases from J, the gap between germline ends came to 7 bases. The CDR3 contains 14 residues. Germline values: CDR1 SGHTA, CDR2 FQGTGA. The CDR3 DNA reads TGTGCCAGCAGCTTGACTTCCAGCACAGATACGCAGTATTTT. This gives the protein CASSLTSSTDTQYF.

This clone was seen a single time. The rearrangement links TRBV6-6 to TRBJ2-1, with a possible D match to TRBD2 (7 bases). This CDR3 is 15 amino acids long. Germline V lookup: CDR1 MNHNY, CDR2 SVGAGI (reference sequence). Trimming shortened V by 5 bases and J by 1 base, and 12 bases separated the two germline ends. DNA of the CDR3: TGTGCCAGCAGTCCGAGGGGGGGATCCTACAATGAGCAGTTCTTC. This encodes CASSPRGGSYNEQFF.

This clone has only one observation. The rearrangement uses TRBV4-1 and TRBJ2-1; D gene uncertain. There are 13 residues in the CDR3. V lost 0 bases, J lost 4 bases, and 4 bases lay in between. The germline gives CDR1 MGHRA, CDR2 YSYEKL. CDR3 DNA sequence: TGCGCCAGCAGCCAAGAGAGATACAATGAGCAGTTCTTC. Translating gives CASSQERYNEQFF.

The chain uses TRBV28 and TRBJ2-2; 9 bases align to TRBD1. Germline V gives CDR1 MDHEN, CDR2 SYDVKM. V lost 3 bases, J lost 4 bases, and 0 bases stayed unmatched. CDR3 size: 14 residues. Written as DNA, the CDR3 is TGTGCCAGCAGTTTGGGACAGGGCACCGGGGAGCTGTTTTTT. It codes for CASSLGQGTGELFF.

The chain links TRBV5-4 to TRBJ2-5, with 8 bases aligning to TRBD1. Looked up from germline, CDR1 is SGHNT and CDR2 is YYREEE (reference sequence). J was trimmed by 7 bases and V by 7 bases; bases with no gene match: 9. This CDR3 region has 13 residues. CDR3: CASASQGAGTQYF. As DNA, the CDR3 is TGTGCCAGCGCGAGCCAGGGGGCCGGGACCCAGTACTTC.

The V gene is TRBV5-8, the J gene TRBJ1-4; TRBD1 might be the D (6 bases). Germline V gene lookup returns CDR1 SGHTS and CDR2 YDEGEE. V lost 4 bases, J lost 5 bases, and 18 bases lay in between. The CDR3 extends over 16 amino acids. CDR3 protein: CASSPGIVTGNEKLFF. The DNA for the CDR3 is TGTGCCAGCAGCCCGGGAATAGTTACAGGGAATGAAAAACTGTTTTTT.

The chain couples TRBV7-9 to TRBJ1-1; D remains ambiguous. Looked up from germline, CDR1 is SEHNR and CDR2 is FQNEAQ (reference sequence). V lost 4 bases and J 4 bases, leaving 13 bases between the germline ends. The CDR3 has 14 residues. The CDR3 DNA sequence: TGTGCCAGCAGCTCCCCCGGCAGGCCCACTGAAGCTTTCTTT. The encoded protein is CASSSPGRPTEAFF.

This sequence joins TRBV5-4 and TRBJ2-3; 8 nucleotides match TRBD2. Trimming at V came to 0 bases and at J to 1 base, leaving 4 bases not matched to a gene. Germline assignment: CDR1 SGHNT and CDR2 YYREEE (reference sequence). The CDR3 extends over 16 amino acids. The CDR3 nucleotides are TGTGCCAGCAGCTTGGCTTCAGCGGGAGGCACAGATACGCAGTATTTT. Residues: CASSLASAGGTDTQYF.

As regards this clone: Other DNA sequences in this sample translate to the same CDR3. CDR3 sequence reads: CASSQERGRGANVLTF. CDR3 nucleotide sequence: TGTGCCAGCAGCCAAGAACGGGGTCGGGGGGCCAACGTCCTGACTTTC. J is TRBJ2-6 and V is TRBV14; a weak D match, TRBD2 (5 bases). V gave up 0 bases and J gave up 4 bases, with 10 bases separating them. The CDR3 totals 16 residues. CDR1 and CDR2 from the germline V gene are SGHDN and FVKESK.

The chain couples TRBV28 to TRBJ1-5; tentative D call: TRBD1 (5 bases). V dropped 3 bases and J dropped 2 bases, with 11 bases sitting between them. CDR3 length: 15 residues. CDR1 is MDHEN and CDR2 is SYDVKM in the germline V gene. In DNA, the CDR3 is TGTGCCAGCAGTTTGGGGGGGTCCGGCAATCAGCCCCAGCATTTT. It yields the protein CASSLGGSGNQPQHF.

The chain uses TRBV30 and TRBJ1-1; unclear D gene. From germline, CDR1 is GTSNPN and CDR2 SVGIG (reference sequence). V dropped 5 bases and J dropped 4 bases, with 5 bases sitting between them. The CDR3 totals 10 residues. Here the CDR3 reads CAWGVTEAFF. For the CDR3, the DNA is TGTGCCTGGGGGGTCACTGAAGCTTTCTTT.

The J gene is TRBJ2-1, the V gene TRBV29-1; 8 bases fit TRBD2. CDR3 length: 17 residues. Germline lookup yields CDR1 SQVTM and CDR2 ANQGSEA. After removal of 0 bases from V and 6 bases from J, the junction contained 13 bases not matched to a gene. The CDR3 is CSVEERYSAGVSNEQFF. In nucleotides, the CDR3 is TGCAGCGTTGAAGAACGGTACTCAGCGGGAGTATCCAATGAGCAGTTCTTC.

The rearrangement uses TRBV6-5 and TRBJ1-2; possibly TRBD1 for D (6 bases). This CDR3 spans 11 amino acids. CDR1 is MNHEY, CDR2 SVGAGI, per germline. Trimming shortened V by 8 bases and J by 8 bases, and 12 bases separated the two germline ends. CDR3 sequence reads: CASGTGNGYTF. The CDR3 nucleotides read TGTGCCAGCGGTACAGGGAACGGCTACACCTTC.

The table lists this clone with a count of one. V and J are TRBV4-3 and TRBJ1-1; no firm D call. The V end was cut by 1 base, the J end by 1 base, with 13 bases between. Germline V gives CDR1 LGHNA, CDR2 YSLEER. The CDR3 consists of 16 residues. CDR3 amino acids: CASSQAARTRNTEAFF. For the CDR3, the DNA is TGCGCCAGCAGCCAAGCGGCACGCACCAGGAACACTGAAGCTTTCTTT.

The V gene is TRBV21-1, the J gene TRBJ2-1; the table's D call, TRBD2, has no DNA check behind it. TRBV21-1 is a pseudogene segment. CDR3 length: 16 amino acids. DNA for the CDR3: TGTGCCAGCAGCAATGGGGCAGGAGGGCAACTGAATGAGCAGTTCTTC. Translated, it gives CASSNGAGGQLNEQFF.